One and the same sample provided the 2 T cell receptor beta chains below, sequenced in a study of cytomegalovirus exposure and HLA in healthy donors (dated by TCRdb to 2015 to 2018). To prepare the library, the immunoSEQ multiplex PCR assay was applied. A mixture of 60 forward primers for TCR Vbeta segments and 13 reverse primers for TCR Jbeta segments was used in the multiplex PCR. The table was pulled from immuneACCESS by TCRdb, which kept in-frame rearrangements only. Such tables lose some clones; where checked, under half of the loss comes from unresolved V genes, and the rest has no known cause. The sample table lists some 130,000 clones, roughly 83% of them with a count of one. Roughly 2% of the sample is held by the ten biggest clonotypes. Sequencing was done on a sample of PBMCs. The receptors were sampled from a man between 18 and 35 years old in good health and CMV-seronegative.

A word on this clone: Relative to the germline gene, one junction end is altered; a read error may explain this. V gene TRBV7-7 combines with J gene TRBJ2-4; no definite D call. Looked up from germline, CDR1 is SSHAT and CDR2 is FNYEAQ (reference sequence). There are 13 residues in the CDR3. The CDR3, as DNA: TGTGCTAGCAGCTTAGATCGACAATCTACTCAGTACTTC. It specifies CASSLDRQSTQYF. Together with reference TRBV7-7 and TRBJ2-4, the CDR3 gives the full variable domain: GAGVSQSPRYKVTKRGQDVTLRCDPISSHATLYWYQQALGQGPEFLTYFNYEAQPDKSGLPSDRFSAERPEGSISTLTIQRTEQRDSAMYRCASSLDRQSTQYFGAGTRLSVL.

The rearrangement joins TRBV9 to TRBJ2-5; a possible D gene is TRBD1 (5 bases). CDR3 length: 14 amino acids. The germline V gene has CDR1 SGDLS and CDR2 YYNGEE. V was cut by 4 bases and J by 5 bases, with 15 bases left in between. CDR3: CASSPQARGETQYF. In DNA, the CDR3 is TGTGCCAGCAGCCCCCAAGCTAGGGGTGAGACCCAGTACTTC.